These T cell receptor beta chains were read from a single sample in a study of cytomegalovirus exposure and HLA in healthy donors. The assay was immunoSEQ multiplex PCR, and TCRdb's table has in-frame clones only and misses some. The profile shows a few hundred thousand clones, approximately 84% of them singletons. The sequencing sample was made of PBMCs. These receptors were collected from a woman aged 40 to 50 in good health and CMV-seronegative. CDR3s include the opening cysteine and the closing phenylalanine or tryptophan. The D gene is left open where the match is weak. Size is stated for part of the rows, as once, few or many counts, or as a class when the clone is expanded.

v_call: TRBV5-1
clone_size: -
j_call: TRBJ1-2
d_call: -
cdr3_nt: TGCGCCAGCAGCTTGGCTCTAGATTATGGCTACACCTTC
cdr3_aa: CASSLALDYGYTF

v_call: TRBV7-2
clone_size: -
j_call: TRBJ1-6
d_call: -
cdr3_nt: TGTGCCAGCCAGAGCGCGCTATCGTTTTCACCCCTCCACTTT
cdr3_aa: CASQSALSFSPLHF

v_call: TRBV15
clone_size: -
j_call: TRBJ1-4
d_call: TRBD1
cdr3_nt: TGTGCCACCAGCGGGGGACAGGGGGCGTTTGAAAAACTGTTTTTT
cdr3_aa: CATSGGQGAFEKLFF

v_call: TRBV5-6
clone_size: -
j_call: TRBJ1-1
d_call: -
cdr3_nt: TGTGCCAGCAGCTTGACGGCGGGGGGGGCATTGAACACTGAAGCTTTCTTT
cdr3_aa: CASSLTAGGALNTEAFF

v_call: TRBV27
clone_size: -
j_call: TRBJ1-1
d_call: -
cdr3_nt: TGTGCCACTGCCCTTGGGCCTGAAGCTTTCTTT
cdr3_aa: CATALGPEAFF

v_call: TRBV19
clone_size: -
j_call: TRBJ2-2
d_call: -
cdr3_nt: TGTGCCAGTATTAAGGGTAGGGGATACACCGGGGAGCTGTTTTTT
cdr3_aa: CASIKGRGYTGELFF

v_call: TRBV9
clone_size: -
j_call: TRBJ1-2
d_call: -
cdr3_nt: TGTGCCAGCAGCCCCAACGGGGGGTTCTATGGCTACACCTTC
cdr3_aa: CASSPNGGFYGYTF

v_call: TRBV12-5
clone_size: -
j_call: TRBJ1-1
d_call: TRBD1
cdr3_nt: TGTGCTAGTGGTTTGTATGCTGGACAGGGTAACACTGAAGCTTTCTTT
cdr3_aa: CASGLYAGQGNTEAFF

v_call: TRBV9
clone_size: once
j_call: TRBJ2-6
d_call: -
cdr3_nt: TGTGCCAGCAGCGTAAGGCAGGCTGGGGCCAACGTCCTGACTTTC
cdr3_aa: CASSVRQAGANVLTF

v_call: TRBV2
clone_size: -
j_call: TRBJ2-1
d_call: -
cdr3_nt: TGTGCCAGCAGTGACAGGGTCTATGAGCAGTTCTTC
cdr3_aa: CASSDRVYEQFF

v_call: TRBV27
clone_size: -
j_call: TRBJ1-2
d_call: TRBD1
cdr3_nt: TGTGCCAGCAGTTTAAAACAGGGGGCCCACTATGGCTACACCTTC
cdr3_aa: CASSLKQGAHYGYTF

v_call: TRBV5-6
clone_size: few
j_call: TRBJ2-7
d_call: TRBD1
cdr3_nt: TGTGCCAGCAGCCGACAGGGAGAGGGCTACGAGCAGTACTTC
cdr3_aa: CASSRQGEGYEQYF

v_call: TRBV2
clone_size: -
j_call: TRBJ2-5
d_call: TRBD2
cdr3_nt: TGTGCCAGCAGGGGGCCCGGGACTAGCAGCCCCAGCGGGGAGACCCAGTACTTC
cdr3_aa: CASRGPGTSSPSGETQYF

v_call: TRBV6-6
clone_size: once
j_call: TRBJ1-2
d_call: -
cdr3_nt: TGTGCCAGCAGTGGACAGAACTATGGCTACACCTTC
cdr3_aa: CASSGQNYGYTF

v_call: TRBV5-6
clone_size: -
j_call: TRBJ2-5
d_call: -
cdr3_nt: TGTGCCAGCAGTTTACAGGCGAGGGAGACCCAGTACTTC
cdr3_aa: CASSLQARETQYF

v_call: TRBV27
clone_size: -
j_call: TRBJ2-7
d_call: -
cdr3_nt: TGTGCCAGCAGTTTTTCGCAGGGGTCCTACGAGCAGTACTTC
cdr3_aa: CASSFSQGSYEQYF

v_call: TRBV7-2
clone_size: -
j_call: TRBJ1-2
d_call: -
cdr3_nt: TGTGCCAGCAGCTTAGGCCGGTTTTCTTATGGCTACACCTTC
cdr3_aa: CASSLGRFSYGYTF

v_call: TRBV7-2
clone_size: -
j_call: TRBJ1-2
d_call: -
cdr3_nt: TGTGCCAGCAGCTTAGACTTGGGGAGGCAAACCTTC
cdr3_aa: CASSLDLGRQTF

v_call: TRBV19
clone_size: few
j_call: TRBJ1-1
d_call: -
cdr3_nt: TGTGCCAGTACTCTCTACCGTGACACTGAAGCTTTCTTT
cdr3_aa: CASTLYRDTEAFF

v_call: TRBV7-8
clone_size: few
j_call: TRBJ2-2
d_call: -
cdr3_nt: TGTGCCAGCAGATGGGGGGGCGACACCGGGGAGCTGTTTTTT
cdr3_aa: CASRWGGDTGELFF

v_call: TRBV5-1
clone_size: -
j_call: TRBJ2-1
d_call: -
cdr3_nt: TGCGCCAGCAGCTACCAAAGCCGGATTGAGGCGAGCGGAGAGCAGTTCTTC
cdr3_aa: CASSYQSRIEASGEQFF

v_call: TRBV5-1
clone_size: -
j_call: TRBJ1-4
d_call: TRBD1
cdr3_nt: TGCGCCAGCAGCCTCGGGACAGGGGATGAAAAACTGTTTTTT
cdr3_aa: CASSLGTGDEKLFF

v_call: TRBV7-6
clone_size: -
j_call: TRBJ2-7
d_call: -
cdr3_nt: TGTGCCAGCAGCTTAGATCACTACGGGCAGTACTTC
cdr3_aa: CASSLDHYGQYF

v_call: TRBV5-1
clone_size: -
j_call: TRBJ1-6
d_call: TRBD1
cdr3_nt: TGCGACATCATCCCCGACCCGAGGGTCTGTGATGAGGACAGGGTATTATCACCCCTCCACTTT
cdr3_aa: CDIIPDPRVCDEDRVLSPLHF

v_call: TRBV15
clone_size: -
j_call: TRBJ2-3
d_call: TRBD2
cdr3_nt: TGTGCCACCGGGGTTAGCGGGGGCGTCTCTGGGCAGTATTTT
cdr3_aa: CATGVSGGVSGQYF

v_call: TRBV7-8
clone_size: -
j_call: TRBJ2-3
d_call: -
cdr3_nt: TGTGCCAGCAGCTTAAAATGGACATCAGATACGCAGTATTTT
cdr3_aa: CASSLKWTSDTQYF

v_call: TRBV4-3
clone_size: -
j_call: TRBJ2-7
d_call: -
cdr3_nt: TGCGCCAGCAGCCAAGATCGGCACAGGGCCTACGAGCAGTACTTC
cdr3_aa: CASSQDRHRAYEQYF

v_call: TRBV19
clone_size: -
j_call: TRBJ2-7
d_call: TRBD1
cdr3_nt: TGTGCCAGTAGTATTGGACAGGGCTGGGAGCAGTACTTC
cdr3_aa: CASSIGQGWEQYF

v_call: TRBV4-3
clone_size: -
j_call: TRBJ1-2
d_call: -
cdr3_nt: TGCGCCAGCAGCCATAATGACAGGCCCTATGGCTACACCTTC
cdr3_aa: CASSHNDRPYGYTF

v_call: TRBV2
clone_size: -
j_call: TRBJ1-3
d_call: TRBD1
cdr3_nt: TGTGCCAGCAGTGCGGGGGGGACAGTCCGCTCTGGAAACACCATATATTTT
cdr3_aa: CASSAGGTVRSGNTIYF

v_call: TRBV19
clone_size: -
j_call: TRBJ1-5
d_call: TRBD1
cdr3_nt: TGTGCCAGCTCCCCCAGGGGGCAGGGCAATCAGCCCCAGCATTTT
cdr3_aa: CASSPRGQGNQPQHF